Shown below are 23 T cell receptor beta chains from a single sample sequenced in a study of T cell responses to AZD1222 COVID-19 vaccine (dated by TCRdb to 2020 to 2023). The time point label on this specimen signifies: about 28 days (+/-7) after the second vaccine dose. This specimen's treatment or condition label, per the study, means: meningococcal conjugate vaccine given as trial control. Library preparation was by the immunoSEQ multiplex PCR assay. The immuneACCESS repertoire file appears here via TCRdb, limited to in-frame rearrangements. These files lack a portion of the clones; in checked studies, under half of the deficit traces to unresolved V genes, and the cause of the others is not known. The sample table shows about 140,000 clones, and around 90% are seen once. The ten largest clones take up roughly 7.5% of the sample. The specimen comprised peripheral blood, sampled 28 days after the second dose of the MenACWY control vaccine. The source of these receptors is an adult who received the MenACWY meningococcal vaccine as a control.

The chain couples TRBV11-2 to TRBJ2-2; maybe TRBD1 (5 bases). The CDR3 has 16 residues. The V gene's germline CDR1 is SGHAT and CDR2 FQNNGV. Trimming took off 1 base at V and 2 bases at J, with 11 bases between the two ends. CDR3 region: CASSLGTSVNTGELFF. CDR3 DNA: TGTGCCAGCAGCTTAGGGACATCCGTTAACACCGGGGAGCTGTTTTTT. Using reference TRBV11-2 and TRBJ2-2 for the parts outside the CDR3, the full variable domain is EAGVAQSPRYKIIEKRQSVAFWCNPISGHATLYWYQQILGQGPKLLIQFQNNGVVDDSQLPKDRFSAERLKGVDSTLKIQPAKLEDSAVYLCASSLGTSVNTGELFFGEGSRLTVL.

The J gene is TRBJ2-3, the V gene TRBV6-1; possibly TRBD1 or TRBD2 for D (5 bases each). Trimming removed 0 bases at V and 0 bases at J, with 22 bases between. The length of the CDR3 is 20 residues. Germline V CDR1 and CDR2: MNHNS, SASEGT. The CDR3 sequence is CASSEALSWGTTASTDTQYF. CDR3 coding DNA: TGTGCCAGCAGTGAAGCGCTTTCGTGGGGGACGACCGCTAGCACAGATACGCAGTATTTT.

In its sample, this clone was seen once. The rearrangement links TRBV6-6 to TRBJ1-2; no definite D call. Trimming shortened V by 7 bases and J by 5 bases, and 11 bases separated the two germline ends. The germline gives CDR1 MNHNY, CDR2 SVGAGI (reference sequence). This CDR3 contains 12 residues. Written as DNA, the CDR3 is TGTGCCAGCAATGCAGCCTCTTATGGCTACACCTTC. Amino acids: CASNAASYGYTF.

This rearrangement joins TRBV7-2 to TRBJ1-5, with 9 bases aligning to TRBD1. Unmatched junction bases numbered 8, after V lost 0 bases and J lost 11 bases. The germline V gene encodes CDR1 SGHTA and CDR2 FQGNSA. This CDR3 contains 15 residues. In DNA, the CDR3 is TGTGCCAGCAGCTTAGCGCACAGGGGGCCCTCAGCCCAGCATTTT. It translates to CASSLAHRGPSAQHF.

This clone occurred once. V gene TRBV6-5 combines with J gene TRBJ2-7; no reliable D call. The V and J ends lost 0 bases and 2 bases respectively, with 11 bases between them. The CDR3 runs to 15 residues. Per germline, CDR1 MNHEY and CDR2 SVGAGI. As DNA, the CDR3 is TGTGCCAGCAGTTACTCGCTAGGCCAGGCCTACGAGCAGTACTTC. Translating gives CASSYSLGQAYEQYF.

The chain couples TRBV4-1 to TRBJ1-4; a weak D match, TRBD1 (6 bases). Looked up from germline, CDR1 is MGHRA and CDR2 is YSYEKL. Trimming removed 8 bases from V and 0 bases from J, with 22 bases in between. This CDR3 has 18 residues. The CDR3 DNA is TGCGCCAGCTCCGAAGGGGGGAGGGGGTCCTCAACTAATGAAAAACTGTTTTTT. It yields the protein CASSEGGRGSSTNEKLFF.

The chain is built from TRBV19 and TRBJ1-1; tentative D call: TRBD1 (6 bases). Germline V CDR1 and CDR2: LNHDA, SQIVND (reference sequence). Trimming stripped 0 bases from V and 0 bases from J, with 11 bases between. The CDR3 runs 16 residues. CDR3 in DNA: TGTGCCAGTAGTATAGATGGACAGTTCATGAACACTGAAGCTTTCTTT. Its translation is CASSIDGQFMNTEAFF.

The V call is TRBV6-5, the J call TRBJ2-7; tentatively, D is TRBD1 (5 bases). The germline gives CDR1 MNHEY, CDR2 SVGAGI. V lost 0 bases and J 3 bases, leaving 12 bases between the germline ends. The CDR3 loop spans 15 amino acids. CDR3 region: CASSYSNRIHYEQYF. For the CDR3, the DNA is TGTGCCAGCAGTTACTCAAACAGGATTCACTACGAGCAGTACTTC.

In nucleotides, the CDR3 is TGTGCCAGTAGTTCCAGGGGGAGCGTCGAGCAGTACTTC. It codes for CASSSRGSVEQYF. The chain employs TRBV19 and TRBJ2-7; 7 bases match TRBD1. The germline V gene has CDR1 LNHDA and CDR2 SQIVND (reference sequence). Losses at the gene ends were 5 bases for V and 6 bases for J; bases not matched to a gene: 7. This CDR3 contains 13 residues.

The chain links TRBV18 to TRBJ2-7; 7 nucleotides line up with TRBD1. The ends lost 0 bases at V and 1 base at J; junction bases unmatched: 6. The CDR3 is made up of 16 amino acids. From germline, CDR1 is KGHSH and CDR2 LQKENI. The CDR3 spells CASSPPNRGSSYEQYF. For the CDR3, the DNA is TGTGCCAGCTCACCACCGAACAGGGGTTCTTCCTACGAGCAGTACTTC.

The chain is built from TRBV6-2 or TRBV6-3 and TRBJ2-1; the match to TRBD2 covers 10 bases. J lost 5 bases, V lost 2 bases, and 6 bases had no gene match. This CDR3 contains 16 residues. The germline V gene encodes CDR1 MNHEY and CDR2 SVGEGT. This CDR3 reads CASSYPTGTSDNEQFF. The DNA for the CDR3 is TGTGCCAGCAGTTACCCGACCGGGACTAGCGACAATGAGCAGTTCTTC.

This rearrangement joins TRBV25-1 to TRBJ1-2; no reliable D call. The germline gives CDR1 MGHDK, CDR2 SYGVNS. The CDR3 spans 12 residues. V shed 0 bases and J shed 8 bases, with 7 bases lying between them. The CDR3 protein is CASSEYRWGYTF. The CDR3 region has the DNA TGTGCCAGCAGTGAATATAGGTGGGGCTACACCTTC.

This clone was seen a handful of times. V and J are TRBV28 and TRBJ1-2; 7 positions agree with TRBD1. The CDR3 has 14 amino acids. The V gene's germline CDR1 is MDHEN and CDR2 SYDVKM. J lost 7 bases, V lost 2 bases, and 7 bases had no gene match. CDR3 region: CASSLIGGSSGYTF. CDR3 nucleotides: TGTGCCAGCAGTTTAATAGGGGGCAGCAGTGGCTACACCTTC.

V usage is TRBV3-1 (or the pseudogene TRBV3-2) and J usage is TRBJ2-7; maybe TRBD1 (6 bases). The CDR3 is made up of 15 amino acids. CDR1 and CDR2 (germline): LGHDT, YNNKEL (reference sequence). V lost 1 base to trimming and J lost 3 bases, with 13 bases between them. The CDR3 spells CASSQGQESGYEQYF. The CDR3 DNA is TGTGCCAGCAGCCAAGGACAGGAAAGCGGCTACGAGCAGTACTTC.

The chain recombines TRBV24-1 with TRBJ2-1; D is ambiguous. The CDR3 is 14 residues long. Between the trimmed V and J ends, which lost 5 bases and 1 base, there was a span of 8 bases. The germline gives CDR1 KGHDR, CDR2 SFDVKD. The chain's CDR3 is CATSGERSYNEQFF. As DNA, the CDR3 is TGTGCCACCAGTGGCGAGAGATCCTACAATGAGCAGTTCTTC.

The V gene is TRBV27, the J gene TRBJ2-7; the D is unclear. The CDR3 is 11 residues long. Trimming stripped 4 bases from V and 5 bases from J, with 6 bases between. Germline lookup yields CDR1 MNHEY and CDR2 SMNVEV (reference sequence). The CDR3 here is CASSSLHEQYF. CDR3 DNA: TGTGCCAGCAGTTCCCTCCACGAGCAGTACTTC.

This chain connects TRBV6-5 to TRBJ1-1; D unclear. CDR1 MNHEY and CDR2 SVGAGI come from the germline V gene. This CDR3 is built from 15 residues. V gave up 6 bases and J gave up 1 base, with 15 bases separating them. CDR3 sequence reads: CASSNQQDGNTEAFF. In DNA, the CDR3 is TGTGCCAGCAGCAATCAACAAGACGGGAACACTGAAGCTTTCTTT.

Here the CDR3 DNA reads TGTGCCAGCAGCCCTTCTCTTAGTTGGGCGGCCCTCAATCAGCCCCAGCATTTT. Translating it yields CASSPSLSWAALNQPQHF. V usage is TRBV21-1 and J usage is TRBJ1-5. TRBV21-1 is labeled a pseudogene. The CDR3 is 18 residues long.

The chain employs TRBV3-1 (or the pseudogene TRBV3-2) and TRBJ2-7; D remains ambiguous. The CDR3 sequence is 12 residues long. The germline CDR1 and CDR2 sequences are LGHDT and YNNKEL (reference sequence). The ends were cut back, 0 bases at V and 5 bases at J, with 5 bases in the middle. CDR3 protein: CASSQDPHEQYF. CDR3 coding DNA: TGTGCCAGCAGCCAAGATCCACACGAGCAGTACTTC.

V usage is TRBV27 and J usage is TRBJ2-7; 7 nucleotides match TRBD1. Germline V lookup: CDR1 MNHEY, CDR2 SMNVEV (reference sequence). The V segment lost 2 bases and the J segment 0 bases; nucleotides outside the gene matches: 7. The CDR3 extends over 16 amino acids. CDR3 coding DNA: TGTGCCAGCAGTTTAACGGGCAGGGGGTCCTCCTACGAGCAGTACTTC. It encodes CASSLTGRGSSYEQYF.

The rearrangement links TRBV5-5 to TRBJ2-3; 10 nucleotides match TRBD2. CDR1 is SGHKS and CDR2 is YYEKEE in the germline V gene (reference sequence). CDR3 size: 16 residues. The V segment lost 0 bases and the J segment 3 bases; nucleotides outside the gene matches: 4. CDR3 DNA sequence: TGTGCCAGCAGCTTGGCGGTAGCGGGAGGAACAGATACGCAGTATTTT. Amino acid sequence: CASSLAVAGGTDTQYF.

The sample holds a few counts of this clone. Here the CDR3 DNA reads TGTGCCACCAGCAGCGGGACAGGGTATCATGGCTACACCTTC. Its translation: CATSSGTGYHGYTF. The chain links TRBV15 to TRBJ1-2, with 9 bases that match TRBD1. V was clipped by 3 bases and J by 6 bases; unmatched bases: 5. From germline, CDR1 is LNHNV and CDR2 YYDKDF (reference sequence). CDR3 length equals 14 residues.

This chain connects TRBV5-1 to TRBJ2-7; unclear D gene. The CDR3 covers 15 residues. Germline CDR1 SGHRS, CDR2 YFSETQ. V was pared by 1 base and J by 0 bases, with 11 bases between. The CDR3 loop is CASSLNAGSSYEQYF. CDR3 coding DNA: TGCGCCAGCAGCTTGAACGCAGGAAGCTCCTACGAGCAGTACTTC.